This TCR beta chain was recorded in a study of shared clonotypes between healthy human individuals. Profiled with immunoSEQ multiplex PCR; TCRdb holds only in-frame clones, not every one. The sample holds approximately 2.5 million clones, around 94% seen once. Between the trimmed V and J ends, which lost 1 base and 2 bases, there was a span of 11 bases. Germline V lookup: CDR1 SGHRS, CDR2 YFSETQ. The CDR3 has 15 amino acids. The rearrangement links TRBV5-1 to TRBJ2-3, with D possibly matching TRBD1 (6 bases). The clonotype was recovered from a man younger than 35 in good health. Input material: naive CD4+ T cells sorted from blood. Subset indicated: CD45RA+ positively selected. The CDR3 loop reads CASSLSGTLTDTQYF. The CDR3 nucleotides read TGCGCCAGCAGCTTGTCAGGGACACTCACAGATACGCAGTATTTT.